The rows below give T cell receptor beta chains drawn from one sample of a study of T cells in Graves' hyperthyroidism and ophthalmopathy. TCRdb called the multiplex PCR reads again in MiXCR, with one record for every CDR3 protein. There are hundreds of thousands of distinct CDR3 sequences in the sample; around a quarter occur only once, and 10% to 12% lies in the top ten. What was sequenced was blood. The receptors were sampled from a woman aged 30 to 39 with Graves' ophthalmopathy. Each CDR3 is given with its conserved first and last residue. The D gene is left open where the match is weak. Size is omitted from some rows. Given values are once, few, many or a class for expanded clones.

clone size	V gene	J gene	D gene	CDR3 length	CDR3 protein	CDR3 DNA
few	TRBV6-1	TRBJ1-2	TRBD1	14	CASSDDRGYYGYTF	TGTGCCAGCAGTGATGACAGGGGATACTATGGCTACACCTTC
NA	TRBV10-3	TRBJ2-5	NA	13	CASTGGGRETQYF	TGTGCCAGCACAGGTGGGGGCCGCGAGACCCAGTACTTC
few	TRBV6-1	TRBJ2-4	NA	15	CASSEAEGGFDIQYF	TGTGCCAGCAGTGAAGCGGAGGGTGGGTTCGACATTCAGTACTTC
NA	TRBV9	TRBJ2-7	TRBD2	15	CASSVGTSGPDEQYF	TGTGCCAGCAGCGTGGGGACTAGCGGCCCTGACGAGCAGTACTTC
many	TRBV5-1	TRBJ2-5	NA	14	CASSTQGKQETQYF	TGCGCCAGCAGCACGCAGGGTAAACAAGAGACCCAGTACTTC
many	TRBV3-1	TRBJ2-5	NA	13	CASSQEGLETQYF	TGTGCCAGCAGCCAAGAGGGGCTGGAGACCCAGTACTTC
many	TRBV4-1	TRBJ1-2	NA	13	CASSQARQNGYTF	TGCGCCAGCAGCCAAGCCCGCCAAAATGGCTACACCTTC
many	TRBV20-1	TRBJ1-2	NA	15	CSARDWVQSHYGYTF	TGCAGTGCTAGAGATTGGGTACAGTCCCACTATGGCTACACCTTC
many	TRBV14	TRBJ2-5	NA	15	CASSQRRGHLETQYF	TGTGCCAGCAGCCAAAGGAGGGGCCATTTGGAGACCCAGTACTTC
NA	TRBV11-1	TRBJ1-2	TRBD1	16	CASSTSRDRLGYGYTF	TGTGCCAGCAGCACGTCCCGGGACAGGCTTGGCTATGGCTACACCTTC
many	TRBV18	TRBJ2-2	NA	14	CASSPSANTGELFF	TGTGCCAGCTCACCATCCGCTAACACCGGGGAGCTGTTTTTT
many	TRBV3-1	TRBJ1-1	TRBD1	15	CASSQGVQGWTEAFF	TGTGCCAGCAGCCAAGGAGTACAGGGGTGGACTGAAGCTTTCTTT
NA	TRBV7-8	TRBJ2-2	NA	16	CASSLVMGGNTGELFF	TGTGCCAGCAGCTTAGTGATGGGGGGCAACACCGGGGAGCTGTTTTTT
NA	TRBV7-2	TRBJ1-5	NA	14	CASRKTNSNQPQHF	TGTGCCAGCAGAAAGACAAATAGCAATCAGCCCCAGCATTTT
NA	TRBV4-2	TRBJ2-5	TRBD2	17	CASSQERGLALQETQYF	TGTGCCAGCAGCCAAGAGCGGGGACTAGCGCTCCAAGAGACCCAGTACTTC
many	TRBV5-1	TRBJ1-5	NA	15	CASSLDMNSNQPQHF	TGCGCCAGCAGCTTGGACATGAATAGCAATCAGCCCCAGCATTTT
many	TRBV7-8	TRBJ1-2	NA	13	CVTSADRTYGYTF	TGTGTCACGTCGGCCGATAGGACCTATGGCTACACCTTC
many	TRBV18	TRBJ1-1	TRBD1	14	CASSPGQVNTEAFF	TGTGCCAGCTCTCCGGGACAGGTGAACACTGAAGCTTTCTTT
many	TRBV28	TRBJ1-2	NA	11	CTAFQGYGYTF	TGTACCGCATTCCAGGGTTATGGCTACACCTTC
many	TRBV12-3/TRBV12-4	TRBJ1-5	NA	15	CASSQNRAGNQPQHF	TGTGCCAGCAGTCAGAACAGGGCTGGCAATCAGCCCCAGCATTTT
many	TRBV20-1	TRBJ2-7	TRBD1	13	CSVNRDRVTEQYF	TGCAGTGTGAACCGGGACAGGGTAACCGAGCAGTACTTC
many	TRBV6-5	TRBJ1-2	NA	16	CASSRAGGHGLSGYTF	TGTGCCAGCAGTCGGGCCGGGGGACACGGCCTTTCCGGCTACACCTTC
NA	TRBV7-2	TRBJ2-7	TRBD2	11	CASSSSGSQYF	TGTGCCAGCAGCTCTAGCGGGAGTCAGTACTTC
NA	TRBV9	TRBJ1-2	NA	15	CASSGLSSKFYGYTF	TGTGCCAGCAGCGGCCTATCGTCTAAGTTCTATGGCTACACCTTC
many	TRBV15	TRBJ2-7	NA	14	CATSQPGTAGGQYF	TGTGCCACCAGTCAACCAGGGACGGCCGGCGGGCAGTACTTC
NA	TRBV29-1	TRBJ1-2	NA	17	CSVEDLRGRTFNYGYTF	TGCAGCGTTGAAGATCTTCGTGGGCGCACCTTTAATTATGGCTACACCTTC
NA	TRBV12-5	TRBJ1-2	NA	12	CASGQGSYGYTF	TGTGCTAGTGGACAGGGCTCCTATGGCTACACCTTC
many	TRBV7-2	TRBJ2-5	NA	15	CASSLNSGFKETQYF	TGTGCCAGCAGCTTAAATAGCGGTTTCAAAGAGACCCAGTACTTC
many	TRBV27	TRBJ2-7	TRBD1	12	CASRDRGYEQYF	TGTGCCAGCAGGGACAGGGGATACGAGCAGTACTTC
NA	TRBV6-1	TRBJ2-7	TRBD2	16	CASSGGLAGASEEQYF	TGTGCCAGCAGTGGTGGACTAGCGGGGGCCTCGGAGGAGCAGTACTTC
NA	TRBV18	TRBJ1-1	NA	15	CASSPCDLCNTEAFF	TGTGCCAGCTCACCATGTGACCTGTGTAACACTGAAGCTTTCTTT
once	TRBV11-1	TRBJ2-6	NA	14	CAISFSSGANVLTF	TGTGCCATCAGCTTTAGCTCTGGGGCCAACGTCCTGACTTTC
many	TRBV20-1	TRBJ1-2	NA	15	CSARETVRANYGYTF	TGCAGTGCTAGGGAGACCGTAAGAGCTAACTATGGCTACACCTTC
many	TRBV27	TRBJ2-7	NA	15	CASSETGTELYEQYF	TGTGCCAGCAGTGAGACCGGGACTGAACTCTACGAGCAGTACTTC
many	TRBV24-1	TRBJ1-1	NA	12	CATRDYGNTAFF	TGTGCCACCAGGGACTACGGCAATACGGCTTTCTTT
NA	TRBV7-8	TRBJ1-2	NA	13	CASSLGTIAGYTF	TGTGCCAGCAGCTTAGGGACAATTGCTGGCTACACCTTC
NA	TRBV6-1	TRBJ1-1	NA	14	CASSTEGGGTEAFF	TGTGCCAGCTCCACCGAGGGAGGAGGCACTGAAGCTTTCTTT
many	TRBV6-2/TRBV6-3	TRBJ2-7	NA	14	CASSSRRHSYEQYF	TGTGCCAGCAGTTCCAGGCGTCACTCCTACGAGCAGTACTTC
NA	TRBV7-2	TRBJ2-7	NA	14	CASSSRAQNYEQYF	TGTGCCAGCAGCTCCAGGGCACAGAACTACGAGCAGTACTTC
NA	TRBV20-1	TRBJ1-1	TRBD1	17	CSAKGQVRTGENTEAFF	TGCAGTGCTAAGGGACAAGTTAGGACAGGGGAGAACACTGAAGCTTTCTTT
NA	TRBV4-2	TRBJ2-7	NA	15	CASSQDPEGMGEQYF	TGTGCCAGCAGCCAAGATCCGGAGGGGATGGGAGAGCAGTACTTC
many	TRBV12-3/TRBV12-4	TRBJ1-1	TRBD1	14	CASSDGGGYTEAFF	TGTGCCAGCAGTGATGGAGGGGGCTATACTGAAGCTTTCTTT
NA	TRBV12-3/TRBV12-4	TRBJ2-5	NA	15	CASSHSGQGGQTQYF	TGTGCCAGCAGTCATTCTGGACAGGGAGGGCAGACCCAGTACTTC
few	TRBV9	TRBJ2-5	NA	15	CASSPRLTAQETQYF	TGTGCCAGCAGCCCCCGCCTGACGGCCCAAGAGACCCAGTACTTC
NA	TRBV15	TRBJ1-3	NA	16	CATSRSMAVSGNTIYF	TGTGCCACCAGCAGATCAATGGCAGTCTCTGGAAACACCATATATTTT
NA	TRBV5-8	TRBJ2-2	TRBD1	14	CASSSGQTTGELFF	TGTGCCAGCAGCTCGGGACAGACAACCGGGGAGCTGTTTTTT
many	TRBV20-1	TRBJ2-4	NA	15	CSASSGLLAKNIQYF	TGCAGTGCTAGTTCAGGGTTGCTGGCCAAAAACATTCAGTACTTC
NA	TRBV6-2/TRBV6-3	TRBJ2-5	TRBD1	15	CASSFPGQRQETQYF	TGTGCCAGCAGTTTTCCGGGACAGCGGCAAGAGACCCAGTACTTC
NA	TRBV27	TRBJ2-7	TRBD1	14	CASSGTGGNREQYF	TGTGCCAGCAGCGGGACAGGGGGCAATAGGGAGCAGTACTTC